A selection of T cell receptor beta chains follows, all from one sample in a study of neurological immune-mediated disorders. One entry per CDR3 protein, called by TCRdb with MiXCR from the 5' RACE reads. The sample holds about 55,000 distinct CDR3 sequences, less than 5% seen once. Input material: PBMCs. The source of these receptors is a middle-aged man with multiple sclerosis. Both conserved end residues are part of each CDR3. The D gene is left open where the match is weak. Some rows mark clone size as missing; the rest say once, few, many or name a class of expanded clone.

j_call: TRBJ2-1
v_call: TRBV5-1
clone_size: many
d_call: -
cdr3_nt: TGCGCCAGCAGCGAATCCGGGACAACTTCCTACAATGAGCAGTTCTTC
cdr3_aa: CASSESGTTSYNEQFF

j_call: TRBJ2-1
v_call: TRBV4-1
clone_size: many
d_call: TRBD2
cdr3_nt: TGCGCCAGCAGCCAAGATTCCCCCAGCGGGGGGCCTTCTTACAATGAGCAGTTCTTC
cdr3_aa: CASSQDSPSGGPSYNEQFF

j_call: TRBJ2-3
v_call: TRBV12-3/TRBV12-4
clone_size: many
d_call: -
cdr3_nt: TGTGCCAGCAGCATTAGCGAGGCAGATACGCAGTATTTT
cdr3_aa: CASSISEADTQYF

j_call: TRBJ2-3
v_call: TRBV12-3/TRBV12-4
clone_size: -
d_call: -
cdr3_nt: TGTGCCAGCAGCCGCGGGACACGAGAGAGCACAGATACGCAGTATTTT
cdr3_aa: CASSRGTRESTDTQYF

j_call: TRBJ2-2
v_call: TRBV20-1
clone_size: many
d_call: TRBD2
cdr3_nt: TGCAGTGCTCGAGGGGGCGGGAGGGCTTACACCGGGGAGCTGTTTTTT
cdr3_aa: CSARGGGRAYTGELFF

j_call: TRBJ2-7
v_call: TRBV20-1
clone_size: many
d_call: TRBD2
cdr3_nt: TGCAGTGCTAGAGATCTAGCGGGAGATTACTACGAGCAGTACTTC
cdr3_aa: CSARDLAGDYYEQYF

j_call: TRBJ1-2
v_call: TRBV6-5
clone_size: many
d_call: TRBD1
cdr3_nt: TGTGCCAGCAGTTCTCCCGGGACAGGGTCCGAGCACTATGGCTACACCTTC
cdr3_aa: CASSSPGTGSEHYGYTF

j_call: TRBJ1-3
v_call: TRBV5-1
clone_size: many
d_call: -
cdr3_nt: TGCGCCAGCAGCCAACAGCCGACGGCTGGAAACACCATATATTTT
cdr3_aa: CASSQQPTAGNTIYF

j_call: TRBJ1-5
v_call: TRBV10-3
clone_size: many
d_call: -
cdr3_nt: TGTGCCATCAGGGCAGACTCGAATAGGAATCAGCCCCAGCATTTT
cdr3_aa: CAIRADSNRNQPQHF

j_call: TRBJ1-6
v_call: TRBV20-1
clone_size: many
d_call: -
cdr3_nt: TGCAGTGCCCGGACTGGAGGGAGTTATTCACCCCTCCACTTT
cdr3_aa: CSARTGGSYSPLHF